The TCR beta chain described here comes from a study of T cell repertoires in cytomegalovirus infection (dated by TCRdb to between 2017 and 2020). Broadly, across the study: The peptide stimulations were aimed at well-studied HLA-B-restricted epitopes as well as recently identified HLA-C-restricted CMV epitopes, whose presentation resists viral immunomodulation. Donor HLA type was relevant to the analysis, because carriage of CMV infection together with the matching HLA type was indicated by public TCR beta signatures.

In the paper's terms, the treatment or condition label means: in vitro stimulation with specific CMV peptide epitopes to enrich CMV-specific T cells. To note about this clonotype: What antigen it recognizes has not been identified. No base qualities exist here, and no much larger clone lies one base off it.

Study-level results and caveats: In the ex vivo response, HLA-C-restricted CMV-specific TCR beta clonotypes were dominant, and in two of eight donors the single most frequent clonotype came from this HLA-C-restricted group. Carriers of CMV infection plus the relevant HLA type were discriminated by the cumulative frequency of public TCR beta family members in the study cohort and in an independent approximately 360-donor cohort.

The reads were generated on an Illumina HiSeq 1500. Clones were called with MiXCR by TCRdb after fastp trimmed the public reads at Q25, and only in-frame beta chains were retained. CDR3 protein duplicates are merged, each entry listing the most common genes and DNA. This sample lists hundreds of thousands of distinct CDR3 sequences; roughly 30% were detected once. The ten biggest clones cover over 13% of the sample. This clonotype was obtained from a human donor in good health (CMV status not recorded). Some clones in this sample may be carry-over from other donors' samples. Sequences were derived from cultured CD8+ T cells from PBMCs, sampled from culture after CMV antigen stimulation.

CDR3 loop: CASSLEGPWSTDTQYF. The DNA is as follows: TGTGCCAGCAGCTTAGAGGGCCCTTGGAGCACAGATACGCAGTATTTT. In this chain, TRBV7-3 is recombined with TRBJ2-3; TRBD2 could be the D gene, as 5 bases match. Inclusive of the bounding cysteine and phenylalanine, the CDR3 is 16 residues long. Only the CDR3 part of the read is kept: 48 bases, read in frame from the first base. V drops 2 bases and J drops 0 bases, leaving 12 bases in between. CDR1 and CDR2 are drawn from the germline V gene: SGHTA, FQGTGA.